The 13 T cell receptor beta chains listed next were all sequenced from one sample in a study of cytomegalovirus exposure and HLA in healthy donors. The study ran its PCR with 60 Vbeta and 13 Jbeta primers. Method: immunoSEQ multiplex PCR; TCRdb's copy keeps in-frame clones and lacks some. The sample records roughly 100,000 clones, approximately 69% being singletons. Material: PBMCs. The receptors shown here come from a man aged 30 to 39 in good health and CMV-seronegative.

CDR3 in amino acids: CASSVGQARTDTQYF. The CDR3 DNA sequence: TGTGCCAGTAGTGTGGGGCAAGCGAGAACAGATACGCAGTATTTT. This chain connects TRBV19 to TRBJ2-3; a weak D match, TRBD1 (5 bases). V gave up 5 bases and J gave up 3 bases, with 15 bases separating them. This CDR3 has 15 residues. Germline assignment: CDR1 LNHDA and CDR2 SQIVND (reference sequence).

The chain carries TRBV6-1 and TRBJ2-5, with 11 bases lining up with TRBD2. Germline CDR1 and CDR2: MNHNS and SASEGT. This CDR3 spans 16 amino acids. Trimming at V came to 3 bases and at J to 2 bases, leaving 5 bases not matched to a gene. CDR3 residues: CASSDVAGGLQETQYF. The CDR3 DNA follows: TGTGCCAGCAGTGATGTAGCGGGAGGGCTACAAGAGACCCAGTACTTC.

This clone was detected a few times. The gene calls are TRBV29-1 and TRBJ2-7, with D perhaps matching TRBD1 (6 bases). The CDR3 sequence is 13 residues long. V dropped 2 bases and J dropped 2 bases, with 10 bases sitting between them. From germline, CDR1 is SQVTM and CDR2 ANQGSEA. DNA of the CDR3: TGCAGCGTTGAAAAGGGACAAACCTACGAGCAGTACTTC. It codes for CSVEKGQTYEQYF.

The chain uses TRBV28 and TRBJ2-7; TRBD1 might be the D (7 bases). The CDR3 has 14 residues. The germline CDR1 and CDR2 sequences are MDHEN and SYDVKM. V was cut by 1 base and J by 4 bases, with 11 bases left in between. The CDR3: CASSLSAGGYEQYF. The CDR3 DNA follows: TGTGCCAGCAGTTTATCCGCAGGGGGGTACGAGCAGTACTTC.

The chain couples TRBV21-1 to TRBJ2-3; no DNA check was done on the table's D call, TRBD2. TRBV21-1 is listed as a pseudogene. This CDR3 is built from 20 residues. The CDR3 spells CASSKAPPLTSGRWADTQYF. The CDR3 DNA reads TGTGCCAGCAGCAAGGCCCCTCCCTTGACTAGCGGGAGGTGGGCAGATACGCAGTATTTT.

The chain combines TRBV6-5 with TRBJ2-7; D unclear. This CDR3 spans 14 amino acids. V was cut by 2 bases and J by 0 bases, with 8 bases left in between. Germline assignment: CDR1 MNHEY and CDR2 SVGAGI. CDR3 loop: CASSYGPSSYEQYF. As DNA, the CDR3 is TGTGCCAGCAGTTACGGGCCGAGCTCCTACGAGCAGTACTTC.

The chain links TRBV4-2 to TRBJ2-4; TRBD1 aligns across 7 bases. Germline V gives CDR1 LGHNA, CDR2 YNFKEQ. V lost 3 bases and J lost 10; bases outside the gene matches: 15. This CDR3 region has 16 residues. In DNA, the CDR3 is TGTGCCAGCAGCCATTCCCCGACCCGACAGGGTTCGATTCAGTACTTC. Translating gives CASSHSPTRQGSIQYF.

In regard to this clone: A junction end diverges from the germline sequence, so it may reflect a read error. The chain recombines TRBV5-3 with TRBJ2-6; possible D gene TRBD1, 5 bases. TRBV5-3 is treated as an ORF (open reading frame) with a function not yet certain. The CDR3 is 18 amino acids. As DNA, the CDR3 is TGTGCCAGAAGCCGAAGAAGGTCAAGGGCTGAAGGGGCCAACGGCCTGACTTTC. Its translation is CARSRRRSRAEGANGLTF.

The rearrangement joins TRBV7-9 to TRBJ2-6, with 11 bases identical to TRBD1. V was pared by 5 bases and J by 0 bases, with 6 bases of the junction left unmatched. Germline assignment: CDR1 SEHNR and CDR2 FQNEAQ (reference sequence). The CDR3 contains 18 residues. CDR3 in amino acids: CASSPRTGGLSGANVLTF. CDR3 coding DNA: TGTGCCAGCAGCCCTCGGACAGGGGGCCTCTCTGGGGCCAACGTCCTGACTTTC.

This clone was counted only a few times. In DNA, the CDR3 is TGCAGCGTTGGGGGGGTGGCAGAGACCCAGTACTTC. Translation: CSVGGVAETQYF. The chain links TRBV29-1 to TRBJ2-5, with a weak D call TRBD2 (6 bases). The germline V gene encodes CDR1 SQVTM and CDR2 ANQGSEA. CDR3 length: 12 amino acids. V gave up 4 bases and J gave up 4 bases, with 10 bases separating them.

This rearrangement joins TRBV5-1 to TRBJ2-5; TRBD1 might be the D (5 bases). CDR1 and CDR2 (germline): SGHRS, YFSETQ. The length of the CDR3 is 17 residues. V gave up 2 bases and J gave up 4 bases, with 21 bases separating them. The CDR3 nucleotides read TGCGCCAGCAGCTTAAAATGGGTCGCCAAAGGGGCAGAGACCCAGTACTTC. Translation: CASSLKWVAKGAETQYF.

CDR3 amino acids: CASSPDRVRRIGTEAFF. The CDR3 nucleotides read TGCGCCAGCAGCCCGGACAGGGTTAGAAGGATCGGCACTGAAGCTTTCTTT. This chain joins TRBV5-1 and TRBJ1-1; 8 bases match TRBD1. The CDR3 runs 17 residues. V trimming: 4 bases; J trimming: 4 bases; junction bases outside the gene matches: 15. The V gene's germline CDR1 is SGHRS and CDR2 YFSETQ. Variable domain in full (rest from reference TRBV5-1 and TRBJ1-1): KAGVTQTPRYLIKTRGQQVTLSCSPISGHRSVSWYQQTPGQGLQFLFEYFSETQRNKGNFPGRFSGRQFSNSRSEMNVSTLELGDSALYLCASSPDRVRRIGTEAFFGQGTRLTVV.

This chain joins TRBV28 and TRBJ2-1; 11 bases line up with TRBD2. This CDR3 comprises 15 residues. V dropped 4 bases and J dropped 6; count of bases not matched to a gene: 5. Germline V gene lookup returns CDR1 MDHEN and CDR2 SYDVKM. The CDR3 DNA follows: TGTGCCAGCAGTTCACTAGCGGGAGACGGCAATGAGCAGTTCTTC. It is translated as CASSSLAGDGNEQFF.